The clone carrying this TCR beta chain was observed many times. Its antigen is unknown. The sample comes from a study of neurological immune-mediated disorders. Germline V gives CDR1 DFQATT, CDR2 SNEGSKA (reference sequence). The V segment lost 5 bases and the J segment 4 bases; nucleotides outside the gene matches: 9. The CDR3 covers 16 residues. Notes on the study in general: Private repertoires in all groups were suggested, as expanded clones shared no CDR3 amino acid sequences across subjects.

The authors made cDNA by 5'RACE with 10-nucleotide random UMIs. TCRdb analysed the 5' RACE reads with MiXCR anew, one entry per CDR3 protein. The sample holds 30,000 to 45,000 distinct CDR3 sequences, roughly 10% seen once. The sample comprised CD4+ T cells from blood. This TCR was sampled from a woman aged 30 to 39 with HTLV-1-associated myelopathy (HAM/TSP). V is TRBV20-1 and J is TRBJ2-1; TRBD2 agrees at 12 bases. As DNA, the CDR3 is TGCAGTGCTGGAAGTTGGACTAGCGGGAAATACAATGAGCAGTTCTTC. Protein sequence: CSAGSWTSGKYNEQFF.